The rows below give T cell receptor beta chains drawn from one sample of a study of PD-L1 blockade in urothelial cancer. Profiling relied on immunoSEQ multiplex PCR, and the TCRdb table lists in-frame clones only, not all of them. Among about 76,000 clones listed, 85% to 90% were seen once. Here the sequenced sample was PBMCs, taken around atezolizumab (anti-PD-L1) treatment. The receptors shown here come from a man between 65 and 80 years old with urothelial cancer. The CDR3 runs from the conserved cysteine through the conserved F or W. A D gene is named only where the DNA matches it firmly. Size is stated for part of the rows, as once, few or many counts, or as a class when the clone is expanded.

>-|TRBJ2-3|TRBV5-1|-
TGCGCCAGCAGCTCATCTATTACAGGAGGGAGCACAGATACGCAGTATTTT
CASSSSITGGSTDTQYF
>-|TRBJ2-3|TRBV5-4|TRBD1
TGTGCCAGCAGCGGAGGACAGGGAAATAGCTTTATGAATACGCAGTATTTT
CASSGGQGNSFMNTQYF
>-|TRBJ1-1|TRBV6-4|-
TGTGCCAGCAGTGTTGACCCCGGGGGAAGCACTGAAGCTTTCTTT
CASSVDPGGSTEAFF
>-|TRBJ2-3|TRBV25-1|TRBD2
TGTGCCGTCGGGACTAGCGGCCCCGGGACGCAGTATTTT
CAVGTSGPGTQYF
>few|TRBJ2-3|TRBV27|-
TGTGCCAGCAGATTAACGGGCACAGATACGCAGTATTTT
CASRLTGTDTQYF
>once|TRBJ2-1|TRBV5-4|TRBD2
TGTGCCAGCAGCTTCGGGCGGGAGTACAATGAGCAGTTCTTC
CASSFGREYNEQFF
>-|TRBJ2-1|TRBV5-1|TRBD2
TGCGCCAGCAGCTTGGACTCCGGGACTAGACCTAACAATGAGCAGTTCTTC
CASSLDSGTRPNNEQFF
>-|TRBJ2-1|TRBV27|TRBD2
TGTGCCAGCCTCTTTAAGGGAGGGCCGGTTCATGAGCAGTTCTTC
CASLFKGGPVHEQFF
>-|TRBJ1-2|TRBV4-1|-
TGCGCCAGCAGCCAAGACCCCGACAGCTATGGCTACACCTTC
CASSQDPDSYGYTF
>once|TRBJ2-1|TRBV28|TRBD2
TGTGCCAGCAATCCTTTTACTATAGCGGGCCCTTGGGGTGAGCAGTTCTTC
CASNPFTIAGPWGEQFF
>-|TRBJ2-5|TRBV7-9|-
TGTGCCAGCAGCTTAGCAGGAGCTCAAGAGACCCAGTACTTC
CASSLAGAQETQYF
>-|TRBJ2-7|TRBV2|-
TGTGCCAGCGCGGAGGTCTCCTACGAGCAGTACTTC
CASAEVSYEQYF
>-|TRBJ1-2|TRBV27|TRBD1
TGTGCCAGCGGTCCAAGGGGACAGGGCAAATATGGCTACACCTTC
CASGPRGQGKYGYTF
>-|TRBJ1-5|TRBV5-6|-
TGTGCCAGCAGCCCTTGGGGCTTGAATCAGCCCCAGCATTTT
CASSPWGLNQPQHF
>-|TRBJ2-1|TRBV27|TRBD2
TGTGCCAGCAGACTGGGACTACCGAGCTCCTACAATGAGCAGTTCTTC
CASRLGLPSSYNEQFF
>-|TRBJ2-7|TRBV6-5|-
TGTGCCAGCAGTTACGGTGGGGGGGCCAGCGAGCAGTACTTC
CASSYGGGASEQYF
>-|TRBJ1-5|TRBV6-5|TRBD1
TGTGCCAGCAGTTACTCGGGACAGAATCAGCCCCAGCATTTT
CASSYSGQNQPQHF
>-|TRBJ1-4|TRBV6-1|TRBD1
TGTGCCAGCAGTGGTAGACAGGGGGCTAATGAAAAACTGTTTTTT
CASSGRQGANEKLFF
>-|TRBJ2-1|TRBV9|-
TGTGCCAGCAGCCCTCTGGGGGGCTCCTACAATGAGCAGTTCTTC
CASSPLGGSYNEQFF
>-|TRBJ1-5|TRBV28|TRBD1
TGTGCCACCTTCAACCAGGGGGCAGGCAATCAGCCCCAGCATTTT
CATFNQGAGNQPQHF
>-|TRBJ1-5|TRBV11-2|TRBD1
TGTGCCAGCAGCCCCGGGACAGGGAGTCAGATTAGCAATCAGCCCCAGCATTTT
CASSPGTGSQISNQPQHF
>-|TRBJ2-1|TRBV18|TRBD2
TGTGCCAGCTCAGCGGGCGAGCGGGACTACAATGAGCAGTTCTTC
CASSAGERDYNEQFF
>-|TRBJ1-2|TRBV5-1|-
TGCGCCAGCAGCTCGTCAGGGTCTTATGGCTACACCTTC
CASSSSGSYGYTF
>once|TRBJ1-4|TRBV9|-
TGTGCCAGCAGCGTAGGGCAGGGATACGGTGAAAAACTGTTTTTT
CASSVGQGYGEKLFF
>few|TRBJ2-4|TRBV5-1|TRBD2
TGCGCCAGCAGCTTGTCGCTAGCGGGAGTACGAGTGGGGAACATTCAGTACTTC
CASSLSLAGVRVGNIQYF
>-|TRBJ1-4|TRBV5-5|-
TGTGCCAGCAGCGCCTCATGGCTTACTAATGAAAAACTGTTTTTT
CASSASWLTNEKLFF
>-|TRBJ2-5|TRBV12-5|TRBD2
TGTGCTAGTGGTTTGACTAGCGGGTCGGAGACCCAGTACTTC
CASGLTSGSETQYF
>-|TRBJ2-3|TRBV10-1|-
TGCGCCAGCAGTTTGACAGGCACAGATACGCAGTATTTT
CASSLTGTDTQYF
>-|TRBJ1-1|TRBV7-6|TRBD1
TGTGCCAGCAGCTTGGGGGACAGAAACATGAACACTGAAGCTTTCTTT
CASSLGDRNMNTEAFF
>-|TRBJ2-1|TRBV5-1|TRBD1
TGCGCCAGCAGCACAGGACAGGGGGCGTACAATGAGCAGTTCTTC
CASSTGQGAYNEQFF
>-|TRBJ2-3|TRBV10-3|TRBD2
TGTGCCAGTAGCGGGAGTGAGACAGATACGCAGTATTTT
CASSGSETDTQYF
>once|TRBJ2-5|TRBV6-1|-
TGTGCCAGCACCCGGGACTGGGGGACCGAGACCCAGTACTTC
CASTRDWGTETQYF
>few|TRBJ1-3|TRBV14|-
TGTGCCAGCAGCCAAGGACAGCTCTCCTCTGGAAACACCATATATTTT
CASSQGQLSSGNTIYF
>few|TRBJ1-1|TRBV2|-
TGTGCCAGCAGTGAACAGGGGCCTAACACTGAAGCTTTCTTT
CASSEQGPNTEAFF
>-|TRBJ1-2|TRBV30|-
TGTGCCTGGAATGGGGGGAACTATGGCTACACCTTC
CAWNGGNYGYTF
>-|TRBJ2-1|TRBV6-4|-
TGTGCCAGCAGTGAGGTTGCAGGGGAAGGCAATGAGCAGTTCTTC
CASSEVAGEGNEQFF
>-|TRBJ2-2|TRBV19|TRBD1
TGTGCCAGTAGCCCAGGGACAGCTACCGGGGAGCTGTTTTTT
CASSPGTATGELFF
>once|TRBJ1-2|TRBV6-1|TRBD1
TGTGCCAGCAGTGACAGGGGGCGTCCAGCTAACTATGGCTACACCTTC
CASSDRGRPANYGYTF
>-|TRBJ2-3|TRBV5-4|TRBD1
TGTGCCAGCACCGTTGACAGGGGGTTAGGAGATACGCAGTATTTT
CASTVDRGLGDTQYF
>-|TRBJ1-1|TRBV10-3|TRBD1
TGTGCCATCAGTGGGCTCGGGACAGGGGGGAGAACTGAAGCTTTCTTT
CAISGLGTGGRTEAFF
>-|TRBJ2-1|TRBV6-5|TRBD1
TGTGCCAGCAGTTACGCCCGGGGACAGGGCAATGAGCAGTTCTTC
CASSYARGQGNEQFF